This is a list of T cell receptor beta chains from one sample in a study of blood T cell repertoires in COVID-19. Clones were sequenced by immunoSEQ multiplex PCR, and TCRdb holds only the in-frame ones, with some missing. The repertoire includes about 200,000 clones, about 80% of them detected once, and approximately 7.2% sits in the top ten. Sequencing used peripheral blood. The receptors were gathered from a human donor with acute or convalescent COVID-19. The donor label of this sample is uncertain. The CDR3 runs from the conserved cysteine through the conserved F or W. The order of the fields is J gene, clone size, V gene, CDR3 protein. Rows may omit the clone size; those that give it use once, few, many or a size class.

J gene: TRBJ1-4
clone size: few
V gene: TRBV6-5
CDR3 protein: CASSYRDRGEKLFF

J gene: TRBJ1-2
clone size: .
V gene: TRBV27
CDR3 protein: CASSLSRRSYGYTF

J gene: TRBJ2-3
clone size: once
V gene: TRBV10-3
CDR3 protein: CAISEQTSPDTQYF

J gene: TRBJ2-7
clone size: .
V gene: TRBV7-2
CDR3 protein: CASSLVGLATEQYF

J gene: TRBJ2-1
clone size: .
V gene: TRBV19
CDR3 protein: CASSPKPGTSGSNEQFF

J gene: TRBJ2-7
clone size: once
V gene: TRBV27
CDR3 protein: CASSRDFNSYEQYF

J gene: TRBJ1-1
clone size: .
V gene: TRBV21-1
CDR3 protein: CASSVAGNTEAFF

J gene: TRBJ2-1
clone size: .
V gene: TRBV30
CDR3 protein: CAWSAALRLAGERSSYNEQFF

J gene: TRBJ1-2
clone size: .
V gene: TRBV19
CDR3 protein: CASSIRVENYGYTF

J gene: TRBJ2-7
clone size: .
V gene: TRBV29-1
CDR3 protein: CSVYLSGGYEQYF

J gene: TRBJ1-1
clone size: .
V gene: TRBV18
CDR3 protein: CASSLGTAVTEAFF

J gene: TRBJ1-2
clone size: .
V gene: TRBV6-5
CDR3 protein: CASSYGAGSYGYTF

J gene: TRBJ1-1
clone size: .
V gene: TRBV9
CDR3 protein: CASSVSPSRGTEAFF

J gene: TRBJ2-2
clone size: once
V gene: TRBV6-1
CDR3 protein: CASSGGVMANTGELFF

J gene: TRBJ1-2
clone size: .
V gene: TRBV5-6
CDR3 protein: CASRRINYGYTF

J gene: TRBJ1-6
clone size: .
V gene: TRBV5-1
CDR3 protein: CASSLVRDRNSPLHF

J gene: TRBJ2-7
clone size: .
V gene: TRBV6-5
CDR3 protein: CASRLHRDRDWEQYF

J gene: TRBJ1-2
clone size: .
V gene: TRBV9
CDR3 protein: CASSVAPTGHDTF

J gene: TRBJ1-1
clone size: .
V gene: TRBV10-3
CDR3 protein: CAARTGGIDTEAFF

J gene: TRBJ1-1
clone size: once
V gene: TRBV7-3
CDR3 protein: CASSLKGRGATEAFF

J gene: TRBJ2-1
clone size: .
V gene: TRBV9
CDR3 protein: CAPSVNSGGTGRGNEQFF

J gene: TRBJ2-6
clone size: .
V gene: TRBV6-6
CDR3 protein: CASIPSGRGANVLTF

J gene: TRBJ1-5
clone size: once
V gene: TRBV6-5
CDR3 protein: CASSPDRAFNQPQHF

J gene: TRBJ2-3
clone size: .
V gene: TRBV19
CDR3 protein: CASSITQGQGSDTQYF

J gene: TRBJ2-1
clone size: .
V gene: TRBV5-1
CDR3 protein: CASSAPLGTGGNNEQFF

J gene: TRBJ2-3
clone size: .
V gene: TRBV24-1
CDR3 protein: CATSDPTGADTQYF

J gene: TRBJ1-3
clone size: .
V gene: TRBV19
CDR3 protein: CASSKEGNTIYF

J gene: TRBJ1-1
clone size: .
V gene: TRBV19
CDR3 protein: CASSLTGGETEAFF

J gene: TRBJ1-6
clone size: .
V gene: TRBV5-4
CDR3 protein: CASSLDPRDNSPLHF

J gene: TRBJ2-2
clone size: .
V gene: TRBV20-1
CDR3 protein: CSASGGHTGELFF

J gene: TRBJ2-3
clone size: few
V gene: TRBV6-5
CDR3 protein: CASSYSPRQGADTQYF